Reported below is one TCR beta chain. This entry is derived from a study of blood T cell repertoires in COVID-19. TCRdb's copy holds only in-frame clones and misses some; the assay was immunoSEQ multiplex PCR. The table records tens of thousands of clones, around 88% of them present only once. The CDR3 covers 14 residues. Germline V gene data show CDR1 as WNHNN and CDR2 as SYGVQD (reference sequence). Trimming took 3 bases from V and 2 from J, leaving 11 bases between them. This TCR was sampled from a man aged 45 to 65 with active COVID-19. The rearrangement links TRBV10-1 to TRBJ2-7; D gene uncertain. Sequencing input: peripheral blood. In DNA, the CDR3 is TGCGCCAGCAGTGACCCGAGCGCCGCCTACGAGCAGTACTTC. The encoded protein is CASSDPSAAYEQYF.